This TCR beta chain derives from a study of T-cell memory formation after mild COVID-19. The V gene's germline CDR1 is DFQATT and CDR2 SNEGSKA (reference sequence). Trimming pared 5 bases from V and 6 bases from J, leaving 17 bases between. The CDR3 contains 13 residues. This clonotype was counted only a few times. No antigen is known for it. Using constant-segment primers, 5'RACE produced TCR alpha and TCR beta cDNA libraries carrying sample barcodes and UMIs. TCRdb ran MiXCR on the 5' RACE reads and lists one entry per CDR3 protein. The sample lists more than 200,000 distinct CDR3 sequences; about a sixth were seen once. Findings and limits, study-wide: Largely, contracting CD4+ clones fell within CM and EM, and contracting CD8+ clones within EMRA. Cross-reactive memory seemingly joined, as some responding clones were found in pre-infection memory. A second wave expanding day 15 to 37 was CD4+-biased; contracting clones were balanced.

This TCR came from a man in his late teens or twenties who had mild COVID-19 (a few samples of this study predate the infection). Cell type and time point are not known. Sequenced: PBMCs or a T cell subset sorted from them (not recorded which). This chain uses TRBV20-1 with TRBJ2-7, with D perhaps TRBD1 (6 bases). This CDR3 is CSAHRVPMGEQYF. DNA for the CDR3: TGCAGTGCTCACAGGGTCCCGATGGGCGAGCAGTACTTC.